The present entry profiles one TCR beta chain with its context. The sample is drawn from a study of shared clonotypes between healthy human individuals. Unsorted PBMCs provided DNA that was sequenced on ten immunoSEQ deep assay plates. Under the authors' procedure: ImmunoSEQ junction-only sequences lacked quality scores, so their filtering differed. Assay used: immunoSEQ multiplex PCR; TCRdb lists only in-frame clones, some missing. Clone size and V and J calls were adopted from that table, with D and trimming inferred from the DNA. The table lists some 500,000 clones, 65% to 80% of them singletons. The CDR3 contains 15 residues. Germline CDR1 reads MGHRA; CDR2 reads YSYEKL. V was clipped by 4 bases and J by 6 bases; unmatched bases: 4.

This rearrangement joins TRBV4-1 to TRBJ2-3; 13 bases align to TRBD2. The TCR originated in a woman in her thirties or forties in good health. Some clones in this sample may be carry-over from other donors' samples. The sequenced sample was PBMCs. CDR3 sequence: CASSRLAGGGDTQYF. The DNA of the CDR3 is TGCGCCAGCAGCCGACTAGCGGGAGGAGGGGATACGCAGTATTTT.